Sequencing of this TCR beta chain was carried out in a study of regulatory T cells in long-lasting Graves disease. General study findings and limits: TRBV28, TRBJ1-2 and TRBJ2-5 were favored in persistent disease. New patients shared around 920 public clonotypes, fewer than the roughly 2,600 shared by persistent patients.

The time point is: newly diagnosed GD, antithyroid drugs for less than 3 months. RNA extracted from PBMCs served as the sequencing template. V lost 0 bases and J lost 8, with 16 bases in between. The CDR3 runs to 15 residues. Germline lookup yields CDR1 LGHDT and CDR2 YNNKEL (reference sequence). This clonotype has ten or more counts. Its specificity is not known. Sequencing libraries for TCR beta were prepared with iRepertoire HTBI primers and Arm-PCR of CDR3 regions. TCRdb itself ran the multiplex PCR reads through MiXCR, one entry per CDR3 protein. The table includes roughly 560,000 distinct CDR3 sequences, approximately 16% detected once. The sample was also reused in another study, on T cells in Graves' hyperthyroidism and ophthalmopathy. This second report adds: Newly diagnosed hyperthyroidism, duration under 2 months, in patients aged 18 to 65. The HTBI primer set served for first-round RT-PCR of the TCR CDR3.

Sample: peripheral blood mononuclear cells (PBMCs), taken at new diagnosis, from a patient treated with antithyroid drugs. The TCR was taken from a woman aged 35 to 60 with Graves disease. J is TRBJ1-2 and V is TRBV3-1, with a weak D call TRBD1 (6 bases). The CDR3 protein is CASSQDISGVGGYTF. The CDR3 DNA reads as TGTGCCAGCAGCCAAGATATATCAGGGGTCGGCGGCTACACCTTC.